This TCR beta chain was observed in a study of T cell responses to AZD1222 COVID-19 vaccine. Study-wide results and limits: Recipients of AZD1222 seropositive at baseline numbered only 5 or 6. Vaccine-associated CD4 TCRs spanned spike, dominant at 160-218 and 743-854. The donor group comprised mostly white British people and more females; the analysis possibly underestimated clonal diversity.

The CDR3 contains 15 residues. Germline V gives CDR1 LNHDA, CDR2 SQIVND (reference sequence). Trimming stripped 5 bases from V and 3 bases from J, with 16 bases between. Points on this clone: Its antigen is as yet unknown.

The assay was immunoSEQ multiplex PCR, and TCRdb's table has in-frame clones only and misses some. The sample lists tens of thousands of clones, 85% to 90% occurring once. The source is an adult in good health. The sequencing used peripheral blood, collected on day 0 of MenACWY control vaccination. The chain links TRBV19 to TRBJ1-2; tentatively, D is TRBD1 (6 bases). CDR3 sequence (DNA): TGTGCCAGTAGTGTAGGGGGGATATTCGACTATGGCTACACCTTC. Residues: CASSVGGIFDYGYTF.